Shown below are 15 T cell receptor beta chains from a single sample sequenced in a study of PD-1 blockade in classical Hodgkin lymphoma. Following autologous stem cell transplantation, relapse occurred in every patient, and exposure to brentuximab vedotin varied. Measured with immunoSEQ multiplex PCR; TCRdb has only the in-frame clones, and not every one. The repertoire consists of about 94,000 clones, with 75% to 90% occurring once and the leading ten covering about 10%. The sample consisted of peripheral blood mononuclear cells (PBMCs), taken before the second cycle of nivolumab. Receptors originate from a human donor with classical Hodgkin lymphoma.

This clone was picked up one time. V and J are TRBV7-2 and TRBJ1-6; D gene unclear. The CDR3 runs 13 residues. Trimming took off 1 base at V and 8 bases at J, with 6 bases between the two ends. The V gene's germline CDR1 is SGHTA and CDR2 FQGNSA. The chain's CDR3 is CASSLVGDSPLHF. DNA for the CDR3: TGTGCCAGCAGCTTAGTCGGCGATTCACCCCTCCACTTT.

CDR3 DNA: TGTGCCAGCAGGGCGGCTGACACCTACGAGCAGTACTTC. It is translated as CASRAADTYEQYF. The chain couples TRBV2 to TRBJ2-7; D call uncertain. The CDR3 loop spans 13 amino acids. Germline CDR1 reads SNHLY; CDR2 reads FYNNEI. V lost 6 bases and J 2 bases, leaving 11 bases between the germline ends.

This chain connects TRBV7-9 to TRBJ2-1; the D gene could be TRBD1 or TRBD2 (6 bases each). The CDR3 is 15 residues long. Trimming took 0 bases from V and 8 from J, leaving 14 bases between them. Germline assignment: CDR1 SEHNR and CDR2 FQNEAQ (reference sequence). CDR3 DNA sequence: TGTGCCAGCAGCTTAGCGGGGGGACAATTCGATGAGCAGTTCTTC. It yields the protein CASSLAGGQFDEQFF.

The CDR3 reads CASSLESIAKNIQYF. CDR3 DNA: TGTGCCAGCAGCTTAGAGTCCATAGCCAAAAACATTCAGTACTTC. This chain uses TRBV7-9 with TRBJ2-4; D gene unclear. CDR1 and CDR2 from the germline V gene are SEHNR and FQNEAQ (reference sequence). Trimming removed 1 base at V and 0 bases at J, with 7 bases between. The CDR3 has 15 amino acids.

In its sample, this clone was seen once. The chain combines TRBV29-1 with TRBJ2-1; D gene uncertain. Germline V gives CDR1 SQVTM, CDR2 ANQGSEA. The CDR3 has 15 residues. V lost 4 bases and J lost 3, with 16 bases in between. CDR3: CSVVHVGENYNEQFF. The CDR3 DNA reads TGCAGCGTTGTCCATGTAGGAGAAAACTACAATGAGCAGTTCTTC.

The chain combines TRBV4-1 with TRBJ1-3; 10 bases fit TRBD1. Per the germline V gene, CDR1 is MGHRA and CDR2 is YSYEKL. The junction had 8 bases not matched to a gene; V was cut back by 3 bases and J by 9 bases. This CDR3 region has 15 residues. The CDR3 bases are TGCGCCAGCAGCCACCCCCTTGGGACAGGGGTCACCATATATTTT. As protein: CASSHPLGTGVTIYF.

The chain's CDR3 is CASSRDRGILALHF. CDR3 nucleotide sequence: TGTGCCAGTAGTCGGGACAGGGGAATTCTGGCCCTCCACTTT. This chain connects TRBV19 to TRBJ1-6; 10 positions match TRBD1. The germline V gene encodes CDR1 LNHDA and CDR2 SQIVND (reference sequence). This CDR3 is 14 amino acids long. The V and J ends lost 5 bases and 14 bases, in that order; junction bases with no gene match: 9.

The chain is built from TRBV7-9 and TRBJ2-7, with D tentatively TRBD1 (7 bases). V was clipped by 4 bases and J by 9 bases, with 22 bases between them. The CDR3 is 15 amino acids. Germline-derived CDR1 and CDR2 are SEHNR and FQNEAQ (reference sequence). For the CDR3, the DNA is TGTGCCAGCAGCTCCCAGGGGGAGGTCGTCGCGAGGCAGTACTTC. Its translation is CASSSQGEVVARQYF. Full variable domain (missing parts from reference TRBV7-9 and TRBJ2-7): DTGVSQNPRHKITKRGQNVTFRCDPISEHNRLYWYRQTLGQGPEFLTYFQNEAQLEKSRLLSDRFSAERPKGSFSTLEIQRTEQGDSAMYLCASSSQGEVVARQYFGPGTRLTVT.

The J gene is TRBJ2-3, the V gene TRBV6-1; D gene unclear. V lost 4 bases, J lost 12 bases, and 2 bases lay in between. In germline, CDR1 is MNHNS, CDR2 SASEGT. The CDR3 totals 8 residues. The CDR3 loop reads CASSGQYF. The CDR3 coding sequence is TGTGCCAGCAGTGGACAGTATTTT.

The CDR3 DNA reads TGTGCCAGCAGCGGGATTCGGGGGTTGAATGAGCAGTTCTTC. Protein: CASSGIRGLNEQFF. V is TRBV5-6 and J is TRBJ2-1, with D possibly being TRBD2 (6 bases). The CDR3 contains 14 residues. CDR1 and CDR2 from the germline V gene are SGHDT and YYEEEE. V lost 4 bases, J lost 7 bases, and 15 bases lay in between.

The chain links TRBV7-9 to TRBJ2-4; a possible D gene is TRBD1 (5 bases). This CDR3 comprises 16 residues. Trimming stripped 5 bases from V and 0 bases from J, with 14 bases between. Germline values: CDR1 SEHNR, CDR2 FQNEAQ (reference sequence). CDR3 loop: CASSTHPTAAKNIQYF. The CDR3, as DNA: TGTGCCAGCAGCACACACCCGACAGCAGCCAAAAACATTCAGTACTTC.

The V gene is TRBV14, the J gene TRBJ1-3; D might be TRBD1 (5 bases). The CDR3 has 14 residues. Trimming left V 3 bases short and J 5 bases short, with 11 bases between. From germline, CDR1 is SGHDN and CDR2 FVKESK. The CDR3 loop is CASSQAGGRNTIYF. Here the CDR3 DNA reads TGTGCCAGCAGCCAGGCCGGGGGACGAAACACCATATATTTT.

The chain carries TRBV6-4 and TRBJ2-1, with D uncertain. The CDR3 is 15 amino acids. Trimming cost V 0 bases and J 8 bases, with 14 bases left between them. Germline values: CDR1 MRHNA, CDR2 SNTAGT. Here the CDR3 DNA reads TGTGCCAGCAGTGACTCGATTCGGGCCCCGGATGAGCAGTTCTTC. Translating it yields CASSDSIRAPDEQFF.

The chain uses TRBV11-1 and TRBJ2-7; possibly TRBD1 for D (6 bases). The CDR3 contains 15 residues. Per germline, CDR1 SGHAT and CDR2 FQDESV (reference sequence). The germline V and J ends were trimmed by 1 base and 6 bases, with 16 bases remaining between them. The CDR3 DNA reads as TGTGCCAGCAGCTTAGATCCAGGGGATATCTCCGAGCAGTACTTC. Translation gives CASSLDPGDISEQYF.

V gene TRBV7-9 combines with J gene TRBJ2-1; 7 positions match TRBD1. Germline V CDR1 and CDR2: SEHNR, FQNEAQ (reference sequence). The CDR3 spans 14 residues. J gave up 6 bases and V 0 bases, and 2 bases lay outside the gene matches. The DNA for the CDR3 is TGTGCCAGCAGCTTAGCGACAGGGATCAATGAGCAGTTCTTC. Protein: CASSLATGINEQFF.